These T cell receptor beta chains were read from a single sample in a study of CD8+ T cells in alopecia areata. Sequencing was performed with immunoSEQ multiplex PCR; in TCRdb, only in-frame clones are kept and a portion is missing. The sample lists 130,000 or so clones; around 60% were seen once. This material consisted of CD4+ T cells sorted from blood, taken at week 4, from a patient treated with tofacitinib. All receptors come from a human donor with alopecia areata. Both conserved end residues are trimmed from each CDR3.

TRBV23-1	TRBJ1-5	ASSQSPGRNQPQH
TRBV2	TRBJ2-1	ASSVGLGVEQF
TRBV7-9	TRBJ2-1	ASSLGYTGDYNEQF
TRBV30	TRBJ1-4	AWTRGANEKLF
TRBV4-1	TRBJ2-3	ASSQDRGDSTDTQY
TRBV4-1	TRBJ2-2	ASSQGRQGRELF
TRBV29-1	TRBJ1-1	SVVDPASTEAF
TRBV5-6	TRBJ2-2	ASSLFGNTGELF
TRBV29-1	TRBJ1-5	SVADEFNQPQH
TRBV28	TRBJ2-3	ASTTPSTDTQY
TRBV7-2	TRBJ2-7	ASSPGRGRNYEQY
TRBV10-3	TRBJ2-7	AISDGDRIGYEQY
TRBV10-3	TRBJ1-2	AISARGEDGYT
TRBV9	TRBJ2-5	ASSVGGTRETQY
TRBV25-1	TRBJ2-5	ASSEPGQGKTQY
TRBV10-3	TRBJ2-5	AISDSSQGSETQY
TRBV30	TRBJ2-7	AWNSGQYEQY
TRBV10-3	TRBJ2-3	AIKKGPTTTDTQY
TRBV6-5	TRBJ2-1	ASSHSRDWNNEQF
TRBV14	TRBJ1-1	ASSQDLVDTEAF
TRBV29-1	TRBJ2-1	SVRSSYNEQF
TRBV18	TRBJ1-5	ASSPMDGNQPQH
TRBV10-3	TRBJ1-2	AISPHGTESNYGYT
TRBV7-2	TRBJ2-6	ASSLAGANVLT
TRBV4-1	TRBJ2-7	ASSQEIGYGGAYEQY
TRBV5-1	TRBJ2-1	ASSLPANNEQF
TRBV15	TRBJ2-7	ATSPAGFHYEQY
TRBV29-1	TRBJ2-3	SAGRGTDTQY
TRBV19	TRBJ2-7	ASSSANSHEQY
TRBV7-9	TRBJ2-5	ASSLGLAEETQY
TRBV15	TRBJ2-5	ATSRDRRGEQY
TRBV4-3	TRBJ2-2	ASSSGYTGELF
TRBV11-2	TRBJ2-5	ASSFGRIQETQY
TRBV29-1	TRBJ1-1	SVEPQGLLMNTEAF
TRBV5-1	TRBJ2-7	ASSLGRAPYEQY
TRBV6-5	TRBJ2-7	ASSTQGVRLSEQY
TRBV19	TRBJ2-1	ASSMVAGIHNEQF
TRBV10-3	TRBJ1-2	AISDIRVNYGYT
TRBV5-1	TRBJ2-2	ASSLGTGGAANTGELF
TRBV7-9	TRBJ2-3	ASSDLMAGGHTDTQY
TRBV28	TRBJ2-6	AGGSGANVLT